This T cell receptor (beta chain) was sequenced in a study of blood T cell repertoires in COVID-19 (dated by TCRdb to about 2020). General notes on the study: Collaborator samples came from the United States, Italy and Spain and covered acute and convalescent phases of COVID-19. The material from the prospective study consisted of cDNA or gDNA derived from T cells, B-cell-depleted T cells, or PBMCs. The dataset comprised deeply sampled blood TCRbeta repertoires from subjects exposed to, actively infected with, or recovered from COVID-19. The repertoires were released in a freely available public database meant as a resource for research on the immune response to SARS-CoV-2. The samples were drawn from the first 160 participants of the ongoing ImmuneRACE study and from 1,254 subjects provided by 6 global collaborators. The sample metadata nearly always contained a de-identified subject ID, COVID-19 status, age in years and sex. HLA class I and class II types, where available, came from metadata supplied by the sample provider rather than from assay-based typing. General study outcomes and caveats: The quantity of clinical and demographic metadata differed by source and by participant and was supplied without curation.

TCRbeta CDR3 regions were amplified from genomic DNA by means of the immunoSEQ Assay, a bias-controlled multiplex PCR. Regarding the original processing steps: The number of nucleated cells in each sample was estimated by amplification of reference gene primers within the assay. Sequence reads were collapsed and filtered to measure the absolute abundance of every unique TCRbeta CDR3 rearrangement. For each sample, productive Simpson clonality was calculated as the square root of Simpson's diversity index over productive rearrangements. In TCRdb, the immuneACCESS table is reduced to in-frame sequences with V and J assigned. These tables do not hold every clone; where another copy was compared, an unresolved V gene accounts for under half, and the others remain unexplained. D and trimming were read from the DNA, whereas the V and J calls and clone size are those reported in that table. The sample table records 150,000 to 250,000 clones; about 86% of these occur just once. The ten largest clones capture 7.5% of the sample.

In regard to this clone: No cognate antigen has been identified for it. Per-nucleotide qualities are absent, and no much larger clonotype sits a single base away.

Based on the germline V gene (reference sequence), the CDR1 and CDR2 sequences are SGHNT and YYREEE. Trimming leaves V shorter by 5 bases and J shorter by 9 bases, with the junction holding 11 bases beyond the gene matches. From the cysteine through the phenylalanine, the CDR3 covers 15 amino acids. Only the CDR3 DNA stays, 45 bases, in frame from base 1. In the prospective study, participants were roughly 18 to 100 years old, resided in around 25 geographic areas of the United States, and were enrolled through a virtual design. In the prospective study, participants were assigned to cohorts based on the clinical history participants reported in a screening survey and a study questionnaire. Recovered participants in ImmuneRACE Cohort 3 were defined as having two consecutive negative NP/OP PCR tests, clearance from a healthcare professional, or resolution of symptoms. Mobile phlebotomists in the prospective study collected whole blood, serum and a nasopharyngeal or oropharyngeal swab from every participant. Participants in the prospective study had the option to provide additional blood draws and questionnaires over a 2-month period. Before DNA extraction, blood samples from the prospective study were shipped at room temperature or frozen.

Recombination connected TRBV5-4 to TRBJ2-1; TRBD2 agrees with 10 junctional bases. The source is a man in his forties who had recovered from COVID-19. Sequenced sample: PBMCs or T cells enriched from blood (not recorded which). CDR3 protein: CASRFSGGSVVEQFF. In nucleotides, the sequence is TGTGCCAGCAGGTTTAGCGGGGGGAGCGTGGTTGAGCAGTTCTTC.